This T cell receptor (beta chain) stems from a study of shared T cell receptors in the human thymus. Germline CDR1 and CDR2: MGHDK and SYGVNS. Trimming removed 3 bases from V and 3 bases from J, with 14 bases in between. The CDR3 is 15 residues long. This table comes from immunoSEQ multiplex PCR, and its TCRdb copy is limited to in-frame clones, with some not included. Here the sample spans hundreds of thousands of clones, around 87% being singletons. The sample was also reused in another study, on human thymus T cells. That work adds: Donors were healthy Finnish babies undergoing corrective operations for congenital heart defects. The source of the thymus tissue was resections taken during corrective heart surgery. Repertoires from thymus and blood appeared to show biased V and J gene usage. Related reports documented highly overlapping thymic repertoires among unrelated individuals.

The TCR sequence derives from a boy less than two years old with a congenital heart defect. The V call is TRBV25-1, the J call TRBJ2-5; D might be TRBD1 (6 bases). The sequencing sample was made of thymocytes. The CDR3 here is CASSDYSGTKETQYF. For the CDR3, the DNA is TGTGCCAGCAGTGACTACTCCGGGACAAAAGAGACCCAGTACTTC.